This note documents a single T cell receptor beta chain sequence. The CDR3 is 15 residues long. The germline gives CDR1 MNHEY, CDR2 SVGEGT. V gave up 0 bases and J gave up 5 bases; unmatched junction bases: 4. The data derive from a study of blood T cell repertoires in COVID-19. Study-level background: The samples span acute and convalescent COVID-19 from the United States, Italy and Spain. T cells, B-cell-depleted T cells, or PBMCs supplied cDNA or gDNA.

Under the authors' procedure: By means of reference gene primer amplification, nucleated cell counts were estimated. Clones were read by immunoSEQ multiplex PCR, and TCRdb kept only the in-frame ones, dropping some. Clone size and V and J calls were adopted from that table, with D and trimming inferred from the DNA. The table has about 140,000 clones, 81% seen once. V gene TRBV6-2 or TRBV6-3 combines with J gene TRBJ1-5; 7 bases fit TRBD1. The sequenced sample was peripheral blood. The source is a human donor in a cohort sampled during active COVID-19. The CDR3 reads CASSYSYRGHQPQHF. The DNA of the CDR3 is TGTGCCAGCAGTTACTCGTACAGGGGCCATCAGCCCCAGCATTTT.